Each of the 10 T cell receptor beta chains below was sequenced from the same sample in a study of T-cell memory formation after mild COVID-19. TCRdb reanalysed the 5' RACE reads using MiXCR and keeps one entry per CDR3 protein. Among roughly 150,000 distinct CDR3 sequences listed, 13% were seen once. Sequenced sample: PBMCs or a T cell subset sorted from them (not recorded which). The receptors were sampled from a man aged 18-30 years who had mild COVID-19 (a few samples of this study predate the infection). Cell type and time point are not known.

A few counts support this clonotype. The V call is TRBV20-1, the J call TRBJ1-1; a possible D gene is TRBD1 (5 bases). V gave up 6 bases and J gave up 1 base, with 15 bases separating them. This CDR3 region has 14 residues. Germline V CDR1 and CDR2: DFQATT, SNEGSKA (reference sequence). CDR3 in amino acids: CSAPRQFRNTEAFF. The CDR3 nucleotides read TGCAGTGCGCCCCGACAGTTCCGGAACACTGAAGCTTTCTTT.

The V call is TRBV20-1, the J call TRBJ1-5; 8 positions agree with TRBD1. The germline CDR1 and CDR2 sequences are DFQATT and SNEGSKA (reference sequence). The CDR3 is 13 residues long. V shed 3 bases, J shed 5 bases, and the junction held 3 bases outside the gene matches. The CDR3 DNA follows: TGCAGTGCTAGCCCGACAGGGGATCAGCCCCAGCATTTT. Translation: CSASPTGDQPQHF.

The chain combines TRBV20-1 with TRBJ1-1; 7 nucleotides line up with TRBD1. The CDR3 is 15 amino acids. Germline CDR1 DFQATT, CDR2 SNEGSKA (reference sequence). The junction had 7 bases not matched to a gene; V was cut back by 2 bases and J by 1 base. CDR3 region: CSARIPQGQNTEAFF. In DNA form, the CDR3 reads TGCAGTGCTAGAATCCCACAGGGGCAGAACACTGAAGCTTTCTTT.

V usage is TRBV7-2 and J usage is TRBJ2-1, with 9 bases lining up with TRBD2. This CDR3 comprises 11 residues. Germline V gene sequence: CDR1 SGHTA, CDR2 FQGNSA. Trimming at V came to 4 bases and at J to 13 bases, leaving 2 bases not matched to a gene. CDR3 region: CASSSGTSQFF. CDR3 sequence (DNA): TGTGCCAGCAGCTCCGGGACTAGCCAGTTCTTC.

In its sample, this clonotype was seen a few times. The chain links TRBV7-2 to TRBJ2-2; D is uncertain. The CDR3 spans 15 residues. V dropped 2 bases and J dropped 2 bases, with 9 bases sitting between them. Germline V gene data show CDR1 as SGHTA and CDR2 as FQGNSA. The CDR3 sequence: CASSLNFHNTGELFF. The CDR3 nucleotides read TGTGCCAGCAGCTTAAACTTCCATAACACCGGGGAGCTGTTTTTT.

This clonotype was detected only a few times. The genes are TRBV4-2 and TRBJ1-2, with D hard to call. V lost 0 bases and J lost 5, with 13 bases in between. The V gene's germline CDR1 is LGHNA and CDR2 YNFKEQ. This CDR3 is 15 amino acids long. The DNA of the CDR3 is TGTGCCAGCAGCCAAGATTTTGGCGGAACTTATGGCTACACCTTC. The encoded protein is CASSQDFGGTYGYTF.

This clonotype was counted only a few times. The chain combines TRBV10-3 with TRBJ2-7, with 8 bases fitting TRBD2. Trimming at V came to 11 bases and at J to 1 base, leaving 10 bases not matched to a gene. The CDR3 consists of 14 residues. Germline V CDR1 and CDR2: ENHRY, SYGVKD. CDR3 amino acids: CAFLFGGASYEQYV. CDR3 coding DNA: TGTGCCTTCCTTTTCGGGGGGGCTTCCTACGAGCAGTACGTC.

The V gene is TRBV4-3, the J gene TRBJ2-3, with 9 bases matching TRBD2. Germline CDR1 and CDR2: LGHNA and YSLEER. J was trimmed by 4 bases and V by 3 bases; bases with no gene match: 8. The CDR3 spans 16 residues. The CDR3 bases are TGCGCCAGCAGCCAGGATGGGCGGGGGGGCCCAGATACGCAGTATTTT. Its protein is CASSQDGRGGPDTQYF.

This clonotype was observed a handful of times. This rearrangement joins TRBV7-2 to TRBJ1-6, with a possible D match to TRBD1 (5 bases). Germline CDR1 reads SGHTA; CDR2 reads FQGNSA. The CDR3 is made up of 12 amino acids. The V end lost 5 bases, the J end lost 15 bases, and 14 bases lay between the germline ends. CDR3 sequence reads: CASSPAGRDLHF. In DNA, the CDR3 is TGTGCCAGCAGCCCCGCGGGACGGGACCTCCACTTT.

J is TRBJ2-2 and V is TRBV19; D is uncertain. With 6 bases removed from V and 1 base from J, the gap between germline ends came to 6 bases. The CDR3 spans 13 residues. The germline gives CDR1 LNHDA, CDR2 SQIVND (reference sequence). CDR3 protein: CASRIKNTGELFF. The CDR3 DNA follows: TGTGCCAGTAGAATAAAGAACACCGGGGAGCTGTTTTTT.